This TCR delta chain is drawn from a study of γδ T cells in repeated Plasmodium falciparum infection. Trimming shortened V by 3 bases and J by 0 bases, and 35 bases separated the two germline ends. The CDR3 sequence is 23 residues long. Germline V gives CDR1 TSWWSYY, CDR2 QGS. TCRdb re-called clones from the multiplex PCR reads using CATT. This sample yields 90,000 to 95,000 delta-chain clones, of which approximately 1% are seen a single time; roughly 9.9% belongs to the top ten. This clone was seen at least ten times. For this DNA, TCRdb reports the protein of a much larger clone, which diverges at residue 14, most likely from a read error; the protein presented here is translated directly from the DNA. Bulk repertoires came from Vgamma9/Vdelta2+ or Vdelta2-negative gammadelta T cells flow-sorted from PBMC.

The chain combines TRDV1 with TRDJ1; D tentatively fits TRDD2 or TRDD3 (6 bases each). Sample: gamma-delta T cells from blood. The receptor was isolated from a pool of human donors (malaria-infected and uninfected, not separated). The CDR3 sequence: CALGDHIPVVPPGILPYTDKLIF. The CDR3 DNA reads TGTGCTCTTGGGGATCACATCCCTGTAGTGCCACCGGGGATCCTACCGTACACCGATAAACTCATCTTT.